The 5 T cell receptor beta chains below come from one sample, sequenced in a study of CD8 T cells in ankylosing spondylitis. A single record per CDR3 protein comes from TCRdb applying MiXCR to the 5' RACE reads. The data hold 180,000 or so distinct CDR3 sequences, with around 10% observed a single time. Input material: blood, either unsorted or a sorted T cell fraction (not recorded which). These receptor sequences come from a male donor with ankylosing spondylitis or in good health (not recorded which).

This clonotype was counted a few times. In DNA form, the CDR3 reads TGTGCCAGCAGCGGCAGTGGTAACTATGGCTACACCTTC. Translation gives CASSGSGNYGYTF. The gene calls are TRBV6-6 and TRBJ1-2; no clear D. Germline V lookup: CDR1 MNHNY, CDR2 SVGAGI (reference sequence). The CDR3 contains 13 residues. Trimming shortened V by 6 bases and J by 1 base, and 9 bases separated the two germline ends.

As concerns this clonotype: A much larger clone lies one base from this, so it may be a read error. The rearrangement uses TRBV20-1 and TRBJ2-7; TRBD1 matches at 8 bases. Germline CDR1 DFQATT, CDR2 SNEGSKA (reference sequence). The CDR3 has 15 amino acids. CDR3 protein: CCARESGGGSYEQYF. The CDR3 DNA follows: TGCTGTGCTAGAGAATCAGGGGGCGGATCCTACGAGCAGTACTTC.

This clonotype was seen repeatedly, ten times or more. The CDR3 nucleotides read TGCGCCAGCAGCCAGCTGACTAGGCGAGAGCAGTACTTC. As protein: CASSQLTRREQYF. V usage is TRBV4-1 and J usage is TRBJ2-7, with D perhaps matching TRBD2 (6 bases). In germline, CDR1 is MGHRA, CDR2 YSYEKL. The CDR3 is made up of 13 amino acids. Trimming removed 3 bases at V and 7 bases at J, with 13 bases between.

A word on this clonotype: Because the CDR3 is missing its conserved closing phenylalanine or tryptophan, this is likely a read error. It is unclear where the CDR3 begins or ends on the DNA, so no DNA is shown, and the CDR3 is as TCRdb lists it. V is TRBV23-1 and J is TRBJ2-2; the D call TRBD1 from the table was never checked on the DNA. TRBV23-1 is recorded as an ORF, its role being uncertain. The CDR3 region is 15 residues in length, termini included. The CDR3: CALGGRGAVLRGAAG.

As to this clonotype: A much larger clone sits a single nucleotide away, making a read error possible. This sequence joins TRBV29-1 and TRBJ2-1; unclear D gene. This CDR3 contains 10 residues. Germline-derived CDR1 and CDR2 are SQVTM and ANQGSEA. The CDR3 nucleotides read TGCAGCGTGGTCTACAATGGGCAGTTCTTC. Translating it yields CSVVYNGQFF.